This entry lists 15 T cell receptor beta chains sequenced from one sample in a study of tumor-infiltrating lymphocytes in primary liver carcinoma. TCR beta cDNA was made from 450 to 550 ng total RNA with a constant-region primer. Modified slightly, ARM-PCR produced TCR beta libraries over three nested multiplex PCR rounds. A C-beta reverse primer was combined with TRBV1-TRBV30 forward primers in the first two PCR rounds, and each round had approximately 9 cycles. TCRdb re-analysed the multiplex PCR reads in MiXCR, keeping a single row per CDR3 protein. The sample has just under 55,000 distinct CDR3 sequences; about 68% are singletons. Extraction of RNA together with DNA used 20-30 mg of unsorted bulk tissue. Sequenced material: liver tumor tissue from sampling region 2. The subset denotes: tumor region T2, inferior pole. The origin of the receptors is a man aged 35 to 55 with primary liver carcinoma and hepatitis B virus infection.

Regarding this clonotype: The CDR3 does not close with the conserved phenylalanine or tryptophan, likely indicating a read error. The limits of the CDR3 on the DNA are not certain, so only TCRdb's listed CDR3 is given. The chain has TRBV10-3 and TRBJ1-1; the D segment call TRBD1 is taken from the table without a DNA check. The germline gives CDR1 ENHRY, CDR2 SYGVKD. The CDR3 is 13 amino acids long, termini counted. CDR3 residues: CAAWGVQNHEVLL.

In regard to this clonotype: This CDR3 fails to terminate in the conserved phenylalanine or tryptophan, so it likely reflects a read error. This chain uses TRBV6-6 with TRBJ1-6; tentatively, D is TRBD1 (5 bases). From germline, CDR1 is MNHNY and CDR2 SVGAGI (reference sequence). CDR3 length equals 15 residues. Here the CDR3 DNA reads TGTGCCAGCAGTTACTCGGAGGGGATTAATTTACCCCTCCACTAT. This translates into CASSYSEGINLPLHY.

V is TRBV6-5 and J is TRBJ2-1; 11 nucleotides match TRBD2. V shed 6 bases and J 5 bases; nucleotides not matched to a gene: 3. The CDR3 has 14 amino acids. Germline CDR1 is MNHEY and CDR2 is SVGAGI. CDR3 sequence reads: CASRGLAEHNEQFF. CDR3 coding DNA: TGTGCCAGCAGGGGACTAGCGGAACACAATGAGCAGTTCTTC.

This clonotype was observed many times. This sequence joins TRBV6-2 or TRBV6-3 and TRBJ1-1; D is uncertain. V lost 3 bases, J lost 3 bases, and 2 bases lay in between. This CDR3 spans 11 amino acids. Germline CDR1 MNHEY, CDR2 SVGEGT. CDR3 loop: CASSYDTEAFF. In DNA, the CDR3 is TGTGCCAGCAGTTATGACACTGAAGCTTTCTTT.

This clonotype is a singleton in its sample. The junction departs from the called germline gene at one end, perhaps through a read error. The chain combines TRBV5-6 with TRBJ1-2; no firm D call. The CDR3 consists of 12 residues. Germline lookup yields CDR1 SGHDT and CDR2 YYEEEE. The CDR3 sequence is CTSSLGTYGYTF. DNA of the CDR3: TGTACCAGCAGCTTGGGAACATATGGCTACACTTTC.

This clonotype appeared once. The chain recombines TRBV4-1 with TRBJ1-4; D is undetermined. Germline CDR1 reads MGHRA; CDR2 reads YSYEKL. The CDR3 runs to 14 residues. The CDR3 region has the DNA TGCACCATCAGCCCTATCCCCAGAGATGAAAAACTGTTTTTT. Residues: CTISPIPRDEKLFF.

This clonotype showed up just once. This is likely a read error, given that the CDR3 carries no conserved phenylalanine or tryptophan at its end. The rearrangement links TRBV29-1 to TRBJ2-3; the D is unclear. CDR1 and CDR2 from the germline V gene are SQVTM and ANQGSEA. The CDR3 consists of 13 residues. The CDR3: CIVGPPGTDTQYL. The CDR3 DNA follows: TGCATCGTTGGCCCACCAGGCACAGATACGCAGTATCTT.

About this clonotype itself: The junction departs from germline at one end; a sequencing error may be responsible. This chain links TRBV4-1 with TRBJ2-1; 10 bases match TRBD2. CDR1 and CDR2 (germline): MGHRA, YSYEKL. The CDR3 covers 17 residues. In DNA form, the CDR3 reads TGCGCCAGCAGCCAAGGGACTAGCGGAGGTGGCTTCAATGAGCAGTCCTTC. It encodes CASSQGTSGGGFNEQSF.

This clonotype showed up just a few times. The chain recombines TRBV6-2 or TRBV6-3 with TRBJ2-6, with 8 bases aligning to TRBD1. Germline CDR1 and CDR2: MNHEY and SVGEGT. CDR3 size: 16 residues. Trimming at V came to 9 bases and at J to 8 bases, leaving 15 bases not matched to a gene. This CDR3 is CASSLGQGTWTNVLTF. The CDR3 coding sequence is TGTGCCAGTAGCCTCGGACAGGGCACTTGGACCAACGTCCTGACTTTC.

The chain couples TRBV11-2 to TRBJ2-7, with D perhaps given as TRBD1 or TRBD2 (5 bases each). The V and J ends lost 3 bases and 2 bases respectively, with 20 bases between them. Germline assignment: CDR1 SGHAT and CDR2 FQNNGV. The CDR3 runs to 17 residues. The CDR3: CASSLDFWTPSTYEQYF. The DNA of the CDR3 is TGTGCCAGCAGCTTGGACTTCTGGACACCCAGCACCTACGAGCAGTACTTC.

Turning to this clonotype: This likely comes from a read error, as the CDR3 has no conserved phenylalanine or tryptophan at its end. The gene calls are TRBV28 and TRBJ2-3, with 7 bases that match TRBD2. Trimming cost V 3 bases and J 6 bases; bases outside gene matches: 3. The germline V gene encodes CDR1 MDHEN and CDR2 SYDVKM. CDR3 length: 13 amino acids. CDR3 DNA sequence: TGTGCCAGCAGTTTTGGGGGGGTGGATACGCAGTATTCT. It specifies CASSFGGVDTQYS.

A note on this clonotype: An end of the junction differs from the germline gene, which may be a read error. V is TRBV6-6 and J is TRBJ2-1; D unclear. Germline assignment: CDR1 MNHNY and CDR2 SVGAGI (reference sequence). The CDR3 loop spans 15 amino acids. CDR3 region: CVSSYMISINSEQSF. DNA of the CDR3: TGTGTCAGCAGTTACATGATTAGCATTAATAGTGAGCAGTCCTTC.

Remarks on this clonotype: Being one base from a much bigger clone, this may be a read error. J is TRBJ1-5 and V is TRBV30, with 9 bases aligning to TRBD1. The CDR3 has 15 amino acids. From germline, CDR1 is GTSNPN and CDR2 SVGIG (reference sequence). The ends lost 2 bases at V and 1 base at J; junction bases unmatched: 3. The DNA of the CDR3 is TGTGCCTGGAGTTTGACAGGGGGAAGCAATCAGCCCCAGCATTTT. This translates into CAWSLTGGSNQPQHF.

A remark on this clonotype: A read error may account for a junction end that differs from germline. This rearrangement joins TRBV12-3 or TRBV12-4 to TRBJ2-7; a possible D gene is TRBD2 (5 bases). The CDR3 has 15 amino acids. The CDR3 DNA is TGTGTCAGCAGTTTGAGGGCAGGCCCTGCATACGAGCAGTACTTC. Amino acids: CVSSLRAGPAYEQYF.

The chain carries TRBV29-1 and TRBJ2-3; the D gene is possibly TRBD2 (5 bases). CDR3 length equals 16 residues. CDR1 is SQVTM and CDR2 is ANQGSEA in the germline V gene. The V end lost 3 bases, the J end lost 2 bases, and 18 bases lay between the germline ends. The CDR3 region is CSVDGEPGIFTDTQYF. The CDR3 DNA is TGCAGCGTTGACGGAGAACCGGGAATTTTCACAGATACGCAGTATTTT.